The 28 T cell receptor beta chains below all came from one sample that was sequenced in a study of read filtering for tumor transcriptome and immune sequencing. From 350 to 500 ng of RNA, a library with molecular barcoded alpha/delta and beta/gamma adaptors was made. TCRdb reprocessed the reads with MiXCR, giving one entry per CDR3 protein. The repertoire holds approximately 140,000 distinct CDR3 sequences, with roughly 13% as singletons. Sequencing was done on a sample of a population of CD138-negative cells sorted from bone marrow. The receptor source for this set is a donor older than 35 with multiple myeloma.

About this clonotype itself: A much larger clone sits a single nucleotide away, making a read error possible. V is TRBV20-1 and J is TRBJ2-5; 8 nucleotides align to TRBD2. From germline, CDR1 is DFQATT and CDR2 SNEGSKA (reference sequence). The CDR3 consists of 16 residues. The CDR3 sequence is CSASSPGLGYQEAQYF. The CDR3 DNA reads as TGCAGTGCTAGTTCTCCGGGACTAGGATACCAAGAGGCCCAGTACTTC.

This clonotype was picked up a small number of times. A read error may explain this, as a much larger clone is one base away. The V and J genes are TRBV10-3 and TRBJ2-7; TRBD1 might be the D (6 bases). The CDR3 runs to 15 residues. V was trimmed by 1 base and J by 2 bases, leaving 12 bases between them. CDR1 is ENHRY, CDR2 SYGVKD, per germline. CDR3 region: CAISEFGTLPYEQYF. The CDR3, as DNA: TGTGCCATCAGTGAGTTTGGGACACTCCCCTACGAGCAGTACTTC.

In its sample, this clonotype was seen a few times. CDR3 residues: CASSLVPETNYGYTF. The CDR3 coding sequence is TGCGCCAGCAGCTTGGTACCAGAAACTAACTATGGCTACACCTTC. The V and J genes are TRBV5-1 and TRBJ1-2; D unresolved. CDR1 is SGHRS, CDR2 YFSETQ, per germline. This CDR3 spans 15 amino acids. V shed 0 bases and J shed 0 bases, with 9 bases lying between them.

This clonotype was seen repeatedly, ten times or more. This chain joins TRBV6-1 and TRBJ1-1; TRBD1 matches at 7 bases. The CDR3 is made up of 16 amino acids. V trimming: 5 bases; J trimming: 5 bases; junction bases outside the gene matches: 14. The germline CDR1 and CDR2 sequences are MNHNS and SASEGT. The DNA of the CDR3 is TGTGCCAGCAGTCCGAAGGACAGGCTTGGGCAAACTGAAGCTTTCTTT. The encoded protein is CASSPKDRLGQTEAFF.

This clonotype has ten or more counts. The chain combines TRBV6-6 with TRBJ1-5, with D possibly TRBD1 on 6 matching bases. V lost 2 bases, J lost 6 bases, and 20 bases lay in between. CDR3 length: 17 residues. Germline lookup yields CDR1 MNHNY and CDR2 SVGAGI (reference sequence). The CDR3 bases are TGTGCCAGCAGTTACAAACGGGGGCGAATTAGTGGTCAGCCCCAGCATTTT. This encodes CASSYKRGRISGQPQHF.

This clonotype was detected many times. The chain uses TRBV29-1 and TRBJ2-3; D may be TRBD2 (5 bases). V lost 3 bases and J 5 bases, leaving 18 bases between the germline ends. The germline CDR1 and CDR2 sequences are SQVTM and ANQGSEA. The CDR3 has 15 residues. The DNA of the CDR3 is TGCAGCGTTGATTCAGGAGGTGGAGGAGGAGATACGCAGTATTTT. Protein: CSVDSGGGGGDTQYF.

The chain links TRBV4-2 to TRBJ1-5, with 10 positions matching TRBD1. Germline V gives CDR1 LGHNA, CDR2 YNFKEQ. CDR3 size: 19 residues. Trimming at V came to 1 base and at J to 0 bases, leaving 9 bases not matched to a gene. This chain's CDR3 is CASSQAGTGDINSNQPQHF. CDR3 nucleotide sequence: TGTGCCAGCAGCCAAGCCGGGACAGGGGACATAAATAGCAATCAGCCCCAGCATTTT.

This clonotype was seen many times. J is TRBJ2-2 and V is TRBV20-1; 7 bases are shared with TRBD2. V lost 6 bases and J lost 4; bases outside the gene matches: 8. The CDR3 runs 14 residues. Germline V lookup: CDR1 DFQATT, CDR2 SNEGSKA (reference sequence). The CDR3 DNA reads TGCAGTGCCCAAGCGGGACGGGGCACCGGGGAGCTGTTTTTT. It is translated as CSAQAGRGTGELFF.

In its sample, this clonotype was seen many times. The genes are TRBV30 and TRBJ1-1; D not certain. From germline, CDR1 is GTSNPN and CDR2 SVGIG (reference sequence). The CDR3 is made up of 11 amino acids. V gave up 1 base and J gave up 3 bases, with 3 bases separating them. The CDR3 reads CAWSGDTEAFF. The CDR3 bases are TGTGCCTGGAGTGGGGACACTGAAGCTTTCTTT. Complete variable domain (other parts from reference TRBV30 and TRBJ1-1): SQTIHQWPATLVQPVGSPLSLECTVEGTSNPNLYWYRQAAGRGLQLLFYSVGIGQISSEVPQNLSASRPQDRQFILSSKKLLLSDSGFYLCAWSGDTEAFFGQGTRLTVV.

Remarks on this clonotype: Possible read error: a much larger clone is one base away. V and J are TRBV24-1 and TRBJ2-3, with 7 bases fitting TRBD2. J lost 1 base, V lost 0 bases, and 12 bases had no gene match. Germline V gene data show CDR1 as KGHDR and CDR2 as SFDVKD. The CDR3 has 19 residues. This CDR3 reads CATSDLHWRREAGTDTQYF. In DNA, the CDR3 is TGTGCCACCAGTGATTTGCATTGGAGACGGGAGGCGGGCACAGATACGCAGTATTTT.

At least ten counts were recorded for this clonotype. The gene calls are TRBV29-1 and TRBJ1-1; D unclear. The germline V gene encodes CDR1 SQVTM and CDR2 ANQGSEA. V dropped 5 bases and J dropped 5 bases, with 12 bases sitting between them. This CDR3 is built from 12 residues. This CDR3 is CSVKSVGTEAFF. Here the CDR3 DNA reads TGCAGCGTTAAGAGCGTGGGGACTGAAGCTTTCTTT.

On this clonotype itself: An end of the junction does not agree with germline; a read error may underlie this. J is TRBJ2-1 and V is TRBV6-1; a possible D gene is TRBD2 (5 bases). Germline CDR1 is MNHNS and CDR2 is SASEGT. This CDR3 has 12 amino acids. The CDR3: CASSEGLGYEFF. CDR3 DNA sequence: TGTGCCAGCAGCGAAGGACTTGGCTACGAGTTCTTC.

The CDR3 DNA sequence: TGTGCCAGCAGATACCAGGTCGGGACAGGAGGCCCCTTATTTGAGCAGTTCTTC. Translation gives CASRYQVGTGGPLFEQFF. This sequence joins TRBV12-3 or TRBV12-4 and TRBJ2-1, with TRBD1 identical over 8 bases. This CDR3 has 18 residues. J was trimmed by 9 bases and V by 6 bases; bases with no gene match: 22.

The V gene is TRBV19, the J gene TRBJ2-5; D might be TRBD2 (6 bases). In germline, CDR1 is LNHDA, CDR2 SQIVND (reference sequence). The CDR3 length is 15 residues. V was clipped by 5 bases and J by 5 bases, with 18 bases between them. The CDR3 here is CASSVGGSGQETQYF. In DNA form, the CDR3 reads TGTGCCAGTAGTGTTGGAGGGAGCGGCCAGGAGACCCAGTACTTC.

The table lists this clonotype with a few counts. The chain has TRBV19 and TRBJ1-2; D is undetermined. Germline CDR1 is LNHDA and CDR2 is SQIVND (reference sequence). The V end lost 7 bases, the J end lost 2 bases, and 8 bases lay between the germline ends. The CDR3 runs 12 residues. CDR3 coding DNA: TGTGCCAGTACCCCTGCGAACTATGGCTACACCTTC. Translating it yields CASTPANYGYTF. Full variable domain (remainder filled in from reference TRBV19 and TRBJ1-2): DGGITQSPKYLFRKEGQNVTLSCEQNLNHDAMYWYRQDPGQGLRLIYYSQIVNDFQKGDIAEGYSVSREKKESFPLTVTSAQKNPTAFYLCASTPANYGYTFGSGTRLTVV.

This clonotype was seen many times. The chain carries TRBV7-2 and TRBJ2-1; D not resolved. Germline lookup yields CDR1 SGHTA and CDR2 FQGNSA. The CDR3 runs to 13 residues. The V gene lost 4 bases and the J gene lost 12 bases, with 16 bases spanning the gap. Written as DNA, the CDR3 is TGTGCCAGCAGCTATGAAGAACGGAGCAGGCAGTTCTTC. Protein sequence: CASSYEERSRQFF.

There are many counts of this clonotype. The chain is built from TRBV10-3 and TRBJ2-3; TRBD1 matches at 8 bases. The germline CDR1 and CDR2 sequences are ENHRY and SYGVKD. This CDR3 is built from 12 residues. With V trimmed by 6 bases and J by 6 bases, 2 bases remained unmatched. CDR3: CAIRGQVDTQYF. In DNA, the CDR3 is TGTGCCATCAGGGGACAGGTCGATACGCAGTATTTT.

The J gene is TRBJ2-7, the V gene TRBV20-1; 10 bases line up with TRBD2. From germline, CDR1 is DFQATT and CDR2 SNEGSKA (reference sequence). The CDR3 consists of 14 residues. Germline trimming cut 7 bases from V and 3 bases from J; bases unmatched to any gene: 9. The CDR3 loop is CSVKSASGSYEQYF. Here the CDR3 DNA reads TGCAGTGTCAAGTCGGCTAGCGGGAGCTACGAGCAGTACTTC.

This clonotype was observed at least ten times. The germline gene is not matched at one end of the junction; a read error may be the cause. The chain combines TRBV20-1 with TRBJ2-7, with 8 bases identical to TRBD2. In germline, CDR1 is DFQATT, CDR2 SNEGSKA (reference sequence). CDR3 length: 14 residues. In nucleotides, the CDR3 is TGCAGCGCTAGGACTAGCAGGAAAACCTACGAGCAGTACTTC. It encodes CSARTSRKTYEQYF.

This clonotype has ten or more counts. The rearrangement links TRBV9 to TRBJ2-5; D call uncertain. Germline loops: CDR1 SGDLS, CDR2 YYNGEE. The ends were cut back, 2 bases at V and 0 bases at J, with 5 bases in the middle. This CDR3 is built from 13 residues. The CDR3 protein is CASSVGNQETQYF. The CDR3 DNA follows: TGTGCCAGCAGCGTCGGTAACCAAGAGACCCAGTACTTC.

On this clonotype: A read error is the likely source, as a far larger clone sits one nucleotide away. The genes are TRBV7-8 and TRBJ2-7; 11 bases fit TRBD1. Per the germline V gene, CDR1 is SGHVS and CDR2 is FQNEAQ. The CDR3 runs 15 residues. With V trimmed by 5 bases and J by 7 bases, 10 bases remained unmatched. The CDR3: CASSGGQGEYNEQYF. For the CDR3, the DNA is TGTGCCAGCAGCGGGGGACAGGGGGAGTACAATGAGCAGTACTTC.

This clonotype was recorded at least ten times. The J gene is TRBJ2-5, the V gene TRBV2; the D gene is possibly TRBD2 (6 bases). The V and J ends lost 8 bases and 1 base respectively, with 17 bases between them. Germline CDR1 and CDR2: SNHLY and FYNNEI. This CDR3 has 15 residues. As DNA, the CDR3 is TGTGCCAGCGTCCGGGCAGGAGGGATCCAAGAGACCCAGTACTTC. It specifies CASVRAGGIQETQYF.

Many counts were recorded for this clonotype. The rearrangement joins TRBV29-1 to TRBJ2-1; possible D gene TRBD1, 6 bases. There are 12 residues in the CDR3. V lost 3 bases to trimming and J lost 7 bases, with 10 bases between them. Germline loops: CDR1 SQVTM, CDR2 ANQGSEA. This CDR3 is CSVDLQGNEQFF. DNA for the CDR3: TGCAGCGTTGATCTGCAGGGGAATGAGCAGTTCTTC.

This clonotype was counted many times. The CDR3 loop reads CSGKRDIEAFF. Here the CDR3 DNA reads TGCAGCGGGAAGCGTGATATTGAAGCTTTCTTT. This chain connects TRBV29-1 to TRBJ1-1; no clear D gene. The CDR3 length is 11 residues. Germline V CDR1 and CDR2: SQVTM, ANQGSEA. The V and J ends lost 7 bases and 7 bases respectively, with 13 bases between them. Using reference TRBV29-1 and TRBJ1-1 for the parts outside the CDR3, the full variable domain is SAVISQKPSRDICQRGTSLTIQCQVDSQVTMMFWYRQQPGQSLTLIATANQGSEATYESGFVIDKFPISRPNLTFSTLTVSNMSPEDSSIYLCSGKRDIEAFFGQGTRLTVV.

At least ten counts were recorded for this clonotype. The CDR3 here is CASSFQGGTEAFF. Here the CDR3 DNA reads TGTGCCAGCAGTTTCCAGGGGGGCACTGAAGCTTTCTTT. This chain joins TRBV12-3 or TRBV12-4 and TRBJ1-1; 7 bases map to TRBD1. The CDR3 contains 13 residues. With 3 bases clipped from V and 4 bases from J, the junction kept 2 bases outside the gene matches.

At least ten counts were recorded for this clonotype. The chain combines TRBV6-1 with TRBJ2-3; tentatively, D is TRBD2 (6 bases). CDR1 is MNHNS and CDR2 is SASEGT in the germline V gene. The CDR3 totals 13 residues. Trimming cost V 9 bases and J 2 bases, with 12 bases left between them. CDR3 region: CASSGRPTDTQYF. The CDR3 coding sequence is TGTGCCAGTAGCGGAAGACCCACAGATACGCAGTATTTT.

There are many counts of this clonotype. The genes are TRBV3-1 and TRBJ2-1; a weak D match, TRBD1 (5 bases). The V end lost 7 bases, the J end lost 6 bases, and 28 bases lay between the germline ends. CDR1 and CDR2 from the germline V gene are LGHDT and YNNKEL (reference sequence). This CDR3 has 18 amino acids. The CDR3 loop is CASTLNVPGKKTVNEQFF. The CDR3 DNA reads TGTGCCAGCACCTTAAATGTACCAGGGAAAAAGACGGTCAATGAGCAGTTCTTC.

This clonotype was counted at least ten times. The rearrangement joins TRBV7-9 to TRBJ2-1, with a tentative D call TRBD2 (5 bases). V was shortened by 4 bases and J by 5 bases, with 15 bases between the two germline ends. Germline V gives CDR1 SEHNR, CDR2 FQNEAQ (reference sequence). The CDR3 extends over 15 amino acids. The CDR3 nucleotides read TGTGCCAGCAGCTCTGGACTTCGCGCAAACAATGAGCAGTTCTTC. Its protein is CASSSGLRANNEQFF.